This T cell receptor beta chain was found in a study of shared clonotypes between healthy human individuals. Broader study findings: Sharing across four donors was highest in naive CD4 (around 5%) and lowest in memory CD8 (roughly 0.4%). Clonotype sharing among donors was thought likely to change with sequencing depth.

The table came from immunoSEQ multiplex PCR; TCRdb's copy has only in-frame clones and leaves some out. The repertoire holds under 600,000 clones, with 95% to 96% as singletons. Germline V gene data show CDR1 as SGHAT and CDR2 as FQNNGV. The CDR3 is 12 residues long. V dropped 3 bases and J dropped 3 bases, with 6 bases sitting between them. This clone appeared a single time. The antigen remains undetermined. The chain is built from TRBV11-2 and TRBJ2-7; D is unclear. This sequence originates from a woman in her 30s in good health. The sequenced sample was naive CD4+ T cells sorted from blood. Subset defined: CD45RA+ positively selected. The CDR3 DNA reads as TGTGCCAGCAGCTTTATAAGCTACGAGCAGTACTTC. It is translated as CASSFISYEQYF.